This TCR beta chain was identified during a study of T cell changes during pregnancy in multiple sclerosis. The method was immunoSEQ multiplex PCR; TCRdb's version includes in-frame clones alone and lacks a portion of them. The sample holds approximately 46,000 clones, 75% to 95% seen once. The CDR3 contains 17 residues. Trimming removed 6 bases from V and 6 bases from J; junction bases left unmatched: 14. Germline lookup yields CDR1 MNHEY and CDR2 SMNVEV (reference sequence). The starting material was CD8+ T cells from peripheral blood mononuclear cells, obtained after pregnancy. The chain recombines TRBV27 with TRBJ2-2; TRBD2 matches at 9 bases. This TCR was recovered from a female donor with multiple sclerosis, enrolled in a pregnancy study. In nucleotides, the CDR3 is TGTGCCAGCAGCGACACCAATCTAGCGGGACACGCCGGGGAGCTGTTTTTT. As protein: CASSDTNLAGHAGELFF.